The clone carrying this TCR beta chain was detected only a few times. The data were taken from a study of T cells after yellow fever vaccination. TCRdb processed the 5' RACE reads anew with MiXCR; each CDR3 protein has one entry. The repertoire holds roughly 300,000 distinct CDR3 sequences, 6.5% to 8.5% seen once, with over 15% in the top ten. The CDR3 loop spans 15 amino acids. Germline CDR1 and CDR2: DFQATT and SNEGSKA (reference sequence). V was shortened by 6 bases and J by 1 base, with 19 bases between the two germline ends. The chain joins TRBV20-1 to TRBJ2-7, with D perhaps TRBD1 (5 bases). Source: PBMCs, taken more than 35 days after the first yellow fever vaccination. The origin of this receptor is a man aged 18 to 35 who received the YFV17D yellow fever vaccine. This chain's CDR3 is CSALSDILESYEQYF. The CDR3 DNA reads TGCAGTGCCCTGTCGGACATCTTGGAGTCCTACGAGCAGTACTTC.